The 3 T cell receptor beta chains below were found in one sample sequenced in a study of CD8 T cells in ankylosing spondylitis. Whole-study findings and limits: A TCR beta motif made of fewer than ten highly homologous variants seemed typical of ankylosing spondylitis blood.

TCRdb itself ran the 5' RACE reads through MiXCR, one entry per CDR3 protein. The sample lists roughly 670,000 distinct CDR3 sequences; roughly 20% were seen once. The antigens these receptors bind are not known. Source material: blood, either unsorted or a sorted T cell fraction (not recorded which). The receptors were sampled from a male donor with ankylosing spondylitis.

This clonotype showed up many times. The chain carries TRBV5-1 and TRBJ2-5, with D uncertain. CDR3 size: 12 residues. The V and J ends lost 4 bases and 1 base respectively, with 5 bases between them. CDR1 SGHRS and CDR2 YFSETQ come from the germline V gene. The CDR3, as DNA: TGCGCCAGCAGCCGATCCCAAGAGACCCAGTACTTC. Translating gives CASSRSQETQYF.

This clonotype was found a few times. This chain joins TRBV3-1 and TRBJ2-1, with TRBD1 matching over 12 bases. J was trimmed by 8 bases and V by 4 bases; bases with no gene match: 9. CDR1 is LGHDT and CDR2 is YNNKEL in the germline V gene (reference sequence). This CDR3 has 16 residues. The CDR3 coding sequence is TGTGCCAGCAGCCTCACCCCGGGACAGGGGGCGTATGAGCAGTTCTTC. Protein product: CASSLTPGQGAYEQFF.

This clonotype appeared a few times. This sequence joins TRBV29-1 and TRBJ2-5; D gene ambiguous. Trimming removed 8 bases from V and 5 bases from J, with 12 bases in between. CDR1 is SQVTM and CDR2 is ANQGSEA in the germline V gene. The CDR3 runs 11 residues. CDR3 loop: CSSNAGETQYF. In DNA, the CDR3 is TGCAGCTCCAACGCCGGGGAGACCCAGTACTTC.